This TCR beta chain is drawn from a study of T-cell reconstitution after alpha-beta-depleted transplantation in children. Broader study findings: Surviving recipient T cells and thymic progenitors accounted for the high day-60 TCRbeta diversity observed in some patients. Newly generated T cells supplied most T-cell counts and diversity one year post-transplant. At around two months after transplant, the alpha-beta T cells were reportedly derived from several hundred expanded clones that came from non-depleted graft cells.

Molecular barcoding with unique molecular identifiers was used for the TCRbeta library. TCRdb passed the PCR reads through MiXCR, listing each CDR3 protein once. The sample has about 420,000 distinct CDR3 sequences; under 20% are singletons. In regard to this clonotype: The antigen is undetermined.

Germline CDR1 is LGHDT and CDR2 is YNNKEL (reference sequence). The CDR3 consists of 15 residues. The V end was cut by 1 base, the J end by 6 bases, with 16 bases between. The sequencing here drew on PBMCs, mostly from graft donor cells, taken 360 days after TCRalphabeta/CD19-depleted stem cell transplant. This rearrangement joins TRBV3-1 to TRBJ2-7, with D tentatively TRBD1 or TRBD2 (5 bases each). This clonotype was obtained from a boy in the first two years of life who had a stem cell transplant for Wiskott-Aldrich syndrome, so the T cells may come from the graft donor. This CDR3 is CASSQVPTIGGEQYF. DNA for the CDR3: TGTGCCAGCAGCCAAGTGCCCACTATTGGGGGCGAGCAGTACTTC.